The 26 T cell receptor beta chains listed next were all sequenced from one sample in a study of CD8 T cells in ankylosing spondylitis. TCRdb analysed the 5' RACE reads with MiXCR anew, one entry per CDR3 protein. This table holds roughly 160,000 distinct CDR3 sequences, around a tenth found once. Material for sequencing was blood, either unsorted or a sorted T cell fraction (not recorded which). These receptors were taken from a male donor with ankylosing spondylitis or in good health (not recorded which).

This clonotype was found a few times. The chain links TRBV11-2 to TRBJ2-1, with unresolved D. CDR3 length: 14 amino acids. CDR1 is SGHAT, CDR2 FQNNGV, per germline. Between the trimmed V and J ends, which lost 0 bases and 9 bases, there was a span of 12 bases. CDR3 DNA sequence: TGTGCCAGCAGCTTAGATCCCGCTCTCGTTGAGCAGTTCTTC. This gives the protein CASSLDPALVEQFF.

This clonotype was seen a handful of times. This chain connects TRBV24-1 to TRBJ2-7; D gene unclear. From germline, CDR1 is KGHDR and CDR2 SFDVKD. The length of the CDR3 is 13 residues. V lost 1 base to trimming and J lost 4 bases, with 7 bases between them. Here the CDR3 DNA reads TGTGCCACCAGTGATTTCCTGGGTTACGAGCAGTACTTC. Protein product: CATSDFLGYEQYF.

This chain uses TRBV7-2 with TRBJ2-5, with TRBD2 matching 9 bases. Germline CDR1 SGHTA, CDR2 FQGNSA. The CDR3 sequence is 15 residues long. V dropped 5 bases and J dropped 5; count of bases not matched to a gene: 9. CDR3 nucleotides: TGTGCCAGCAGCCCCTTAGCGGGGGCCCGGGAGACCCAGTACTTC. Amino acid sequence: CASSPLAGARETQYF.

Note on this clonotype: This may stem from a read error, because a much larger clone lies one nucleotide away. The chain is built from TRBV6-5 and TRBJ2-1; tentative D call: TRBD2 (5 bases). Germline loops: CDR1 MNHEY, CDR2 SVGAGI. The CDR3 is 14 amino acids. V was clipped by 2 bases and J by 12 bases, with 17 bases between them. The CDR3 nucleotides read TGTGCCAGCAGTTACGGTGACTCCTTAGAGGGGCAGTTCTTC. Encoded protein: CASSYGDSLEGQFF.

This chain links TRBV4-2 with TRBJ2-3; possibly TRBD1 for D (6 bases). Trimming stripped 3 bases from V and 2 bases from J, with 9 bases between. Germline CDR1 reads LGHNA; CDR2 reads YNFKEQ. This CDR3 spans 14 amino acids. The chain's CDR3 is CASSQDSATDTQYF. In nucleotides, the CDR3 is TGTGCCAGCAGCCAGGACAGCGCCACAGATACGCAGTATTTT.

This clonotype was observed many times. The CDR3 DNA reads TGCAGTGCTCCACTAGGGACAGATACGCAGTATTTT. Protein: CSAPLGTDTQYF. The chain links TRBV20-1 to TRBJ2-3; a weak D match, TRBD2 (5 bases). Germline V CDR1 and CDR2: DFQATT, SNEGSKA (reference sequence). Trimming left V 5 bases short and J 3 bases short, with 9 bases between. The CDR3 loop spans 12 amino acids.

This clonotype has a count of ten or more. The chain uses TRBV5-1 and TRBJ2-2, with 7 bases that match TRBD1. With 5 bases clipped from V and 2 bases from J, the junction kept 6 bases outside the gene matches. Germline V lookup: CDR1 SGHRS, CDR2 YFSETQ. The CDR3 is made up of 15 amino acids. In DNA, the CDR3 is TGCGCCAGCAGGACTGGGACAGTAAACACCGGGGAGCTGTTTTTT. Protein sequence: CASRTGTVNTGELFF.

This clonotype occurred many times. The chain employs TRBV3-1 and TRBJ2-1, with a weak D call TRBD1 (6 bases). CDR3 length: 16 residues. Germline V lookup: CDR1 LGHDT, CDR2 YNNKEL (reference sequence). Trimming shortened V by 7 bases and J by 3 bases, and 19 bases separated the two germline ends. The CDR3 DNA sequence: TGTGCCAGCACCCCAAACAAGGCCAGGGGCTACAATGAGCAGTTCTTC. This codes for CASTPNKARGYNEQFF.

The table lists this clonotype with many counts. This sequence joins TRBV28 and TRBJ2-1, with 8 bases lining up with TRBD2. After removal of 2 bases from V and 2 bases from J, the junction contained 5 bases not matched to a gene. Germline V gene sequence: CDR1 MDHEN, CDR2 SYDVKM. The CDR3 has 16 amino acids. The CDR3 DNA is TGTGCCAGCAGTTTAATAGGCGGGGGGCCCTACAATGAGCAGTTCTTC. Encoded protein: CASSLIGGGPYNEQFF.

The chain has TRBV6-5 and TRBJ2-1; 8 bases agree with TRBD2. Germline V CDR1 and CDR2: MNHEY, SVGAGI. The CDR3 length is 16 residues. Trimming at V came to 3 bases and at J to 4 bases, leaving 8 bases not matched to a gene. The CDR3 sequence: CASSYGSGGLYNEQFF. The CDR3 region has the DNA TGTGCCAGCAGTTATGGGTCGGGGGGGCTTTACAATGAGCAGTTCTTC.

This clonotype was seen only a few times. CDR3 protein: CASRSVQGTEQYF. CDR3 coding DNA: TGCGCCAGCAGGTCGGTACAGGGTACCGAGCAGTACTTC. This chain links TRBV5-1 with TRBJ2-7, with D perhaps TRBD1 (6 bases). The germline V gene encodes CDR1 SGHRS and CDR2 YFSETQ. The CDR3 sequence is 13 residues long. Trimming took off 5 bases at V and 6 bases at J, with 15 bases between the two ends.

This clonotype was recorded at least ten times. The chain couples TRBV10-2 to TRBJ1-2, with D perhaps TRBD1 (5 bases). Per the germline V gene, CDR1 is WSHSY and CDR2 is SAAADI. V was clipped by 2 bases and J by 4 bases, with 11 bases between them. This CDR3 is 14 amino acids long. The DNA for the CDR3 is TGCGCCAGCAGTGAGGGGGCGACTATCTATGGCTACACCTTC. Translation gives CASSEGATIYGYTF.

This clonotype was found a few times. The rearrangement joins TRBV18 to TRBJ1-2; D is ambiguous. Germline CDR1 and CDR2: KGHSH and LQKENI. The germline V and J ends were trimmed by 3 bases and 6 bases, with 14 bases remaining between them. The CDR3 extends over 14 amino acids. CDR3: CASSPVQAQDGYTF. In DNA form, the CDR3 reads TGTGCCAGCTCACCTGTTCAGGCGCAGGATGGCTACACCTTC.

This clonotype has just a few counts. This sequence joins TRBV11-2 and TRBJ1-1, with D possibly TRBD1 on 6 matching bases. With 5 bases removed from V and 7 bases from J, the gap between germline ends came to 14 bases. Germline V gene data show CDR1 as SGHAT and CDR2 as FQNNGV. The CDR3 loop spans 13 amino acids. The CDR3 loop reads CASSQTRQVEAFF. Here the CDR3 DNA reads TGTGCCAGCAGCCAAACGCGACAGGTTGAAGCTTTCTTT.

This clonotype showed up many times. The chain couples TRBV3-1 to TRBJ2-3; the D is unclear. The CDR3 runs to 13 residues. Germline assignment: CDR1 LGHDT and CDR2 YNNKEL (reference sequence). The V gene lost 0 bases and the J gene lost 4 bases, with 5 bases spanning the gap. CDR3 residues: CASSQDRADTQYF. The CDR3 nucleotides are TGTGCCAGCAGCCAAGATAGAGCAGATACGCAGTATTTT.

This clonotype came up a few times. The CDR3 region has the DNA TGTGCCATGACCAGGCTAGCGGGAACCTACGAGCAGTACTTC. Translation gives CAMTRLAGTYEQYF. The V gene is TRBV7-8, the J gene TRBJ2-7; 9 bases align to TRBD2. V dropped 10 bases and J dropped 2; count of bases not matched to a gene: 9. Per the germline V gene, CDR1 is SGHVS and CDR2 is FQNEAQ. CDR3 length: 14 amino acids.

This clonotype was seen ten or more times. The J gene is TRBJ2-1, the V gene TRBV24-1; TRBD2 matches at 8 bases. The length of the CDR3 is 15 residues. CDR1 and CDR2 from the germline V gene are KGHDR and SFDVKD. The junction had 3 bases not matched to a gene; V was cut back by 5 bases and J by 1 base. The CDR3 DNA follows: TGTGCCACCAGTGGTGTAGCGGGATCCTACAATGAGCAGTTCTTC. Protein sequence: CATSGVAGSYNEQFF.

The V gene is TRBV11-2, the J gene TRBJ2-5, with D tentatively TRBD1 (6 bases). Germline values: CDR1 SGHAT, CDR2 FQNNGV. The CDR3 covers 14 residues. The V end lost 5 bases, the J end lost 4 bases, and 14 bases lay between the germline ends. In nucleotides, the CDR3 is TGTGCCAGCAGCCAGGGGTTTTTGGGAGAGACCCAGTACTTC. Amino acid sequence: CASSQGFLGETQYF.

The chain couples TRBV7-2 to TRBJ2-1, with 7 bases aligning to TRBD2. The CDR3 covers 16 residues. CDR1 is SGHTA, CDR2 FQGNSA, per germline. V shed 1 base and J 10 bases; nucleotides not matched to a gene: 13. In DNA, the CDR3 is TGTGCCAGCAGCTTAGTTGGCGTGGCGGTCGGGGGGGAGCAGTTCTTC. Protein: CASSLVGVAVGGEQFF.

V gene TRBV5-6 combines with J gene TRBJ1-1, with a weak D call TRBD1 (5 bases). Germline-derived CDR1 and CDR2 are SGHDT and YYEEEE. CDR3 length equals 15 residues. Trimming stripped 4 bases from V and 5 bases from J, with 18 bases between. DNA for the CDR3: TGTGCCAGCAGCCCGTTTGGCAGGGTGGTGACTGAAGCTTTCTTT. This encodes CASSPFGRVVTEAFF.

The CDR3 loop reads CASGAGQESTDTQYF. CDR3 nucleotide sequence: TGTGCTAGTGGAGCCGGACAGGAGAGCACAGATACGCAGTATTTT. The chain is built from TRBV12-5 and TRBJ2-3, with 7 nucleotides matching TRBD1. V lost 6 bases to trimming and J lost 0 bases; unmatched junction nucleotides: 6. CDR1 is LGHNT, CDR2 FRNRAP, per germline. This CDR3 is 15 amino acids long. Filled out from reference TRBV12-5 and TRBJ2-3, the complete variable domain reads DARVTQTPRHKVTEMGQEVTMRCQPILGHNTVFWYRQTMMQGLELLAYFRNRAPLDDSGMPKDRFSAEMPDATLATLKIQPSEPRDSAVYFCASGAGQESTDTQYFGPGTRLTVL.

This clonotype came up many times. The V gene is TRBV12-3 or TRBV12-4, the J gene TRBJ1-4, with TRBD1 identical over 7 bases. The junction had 3 bases not matched to a gene; V was cut back by 1 base and J by 4 bases. The length of the CDR3 is 15 residues. CDR3 amino acids: CASSLEAGGNEKLFF. The CDR3 nucleotides are TGTGCCAGCAGTTTAGAGGCAGGGGGTAATGAAAAACTGTTTTTT.

The table lists this clonotype with many counts. This chain uses TRBV5-1 with TRBJ2-7, with TRBD2 matching 7 bases. This CDR3 has 16 residues. The junction had 9 bases not matched to a gene; V was cut back by 3 bases and J by 0 bases. CDR1 is SGHRS, CDR2 YFSETQ, per germline. In DNA form, the CDR3 reads TGCGCCAGCAGCTGGGACTCCTCTAGCGGCTCCTACGAGCAGTACTTC. It is translated as CASSWDSSSGSYEQYF.

This clonotype was observed at least ten times. The chain carries TRBV20-1 and TRBJ1-4; a weak D match, TRBD1 (6 bases). With 5 bases removed from V and 1 base from J, the gap between germline ends came to 11 bases. There are 14 residues in the CDR3. CDR1 and CDR2 (germline): DFQATT, SNEGSKA (reference sequence). The CDR3 coding sequence is TGCAGTGCTTCTCGGACAGTAACTAATGAAAAACTGTTTTTT. This gives the protein CSASRTVTNEKLFF.

In its sample, this clonotype was seen many times. The chain is built from TRBV4-2 and TRBJ2-4; D is perhaps TRBD2 (5 bases). Germline V gene data show CDR1 as LGHNA and CDR2 as YNFKEQ. This CDR3 is 20 amino acids long. Trimming removed 0 bases at V and 1 base at J, with 22 bases between. CDR3 nucleotides: TGTGCCAGCAGCCAAGACCAGACTATACCAGTGTTACGGGCCAAAAACATTCAGTACTTC. This encodes CASSQDQTIPVLRAKNIQYF.

Comments on this clonotype: Since a much larger clone is just one base distant, this may be a read error. The chain is built from TRBV27 and TRBJ1-1; D call uncertain. The germline CDR1 and CDR2 sequences are MNHEY and SMNVEV (reference sequence). The CDR3 runs to 14 residues. The CDR3 sequence is CTSRLVGKNTEAFF. The DNA for the CDR3 is TGTACCAGCAGACTTGTTGGGAAGAACACTGAAGCTTTCTTT.